This T cell receptor (beta chain) was identified during a study of blood T cells in healthy people across ages. General study points: Naive and antigen-experienced cells could not be conclusively compared, given unsorted PBMCs.

Using a J-beta primer mix together with a sample-barcoded 5' primer, a second PCR was run for roughly 7 to 12 cycles. MiXCR, run by TCRdb on the 5' RACE reads, gives a single entry per CDR3 protein. The table shows roughly 800,000 distinct CDR3 sequences, with around 25% occurring only once. The V end lost 2 bases, the J end lost 0 bases, and 8 bases lay between the germline ends. CDR3 length equals 15 residues. The sample providers were healthy Caucasian people from Russia, aged roughly 6 to 100. About this clonotype: No antigen is known for it.

This sample also appeared in a second study, on T cells of mothers and their children.

The rearrangement uses TRBV12-3 or TRBV12-4 and TRBJ2-1; no firm D call. Input material: blood. The receptor's source is a boy aged 5-17 years in good health. The CDR3 DNA follows: TGTGCCAGCAGTTTATTACCCTCCTCCTACAATGAGCAGTTCTTC. Translation: CASSLLPSSYNEQFF.